There are many counts of the clone carrying this T cell receptor beta chain. Its cognate antigen is unknown. Template material for amplifying TCR beta CDR3 regions consisted of RNA transcripts. The HTBI primer set served for first-round RT-PCR of the TCR CDR3. TCRdb processed the multiplex PCR reads anew with MiXCR; each CDR3 protein has one entry. The sample has roughly 700,000 distinct CDR3 sequences, under 45% seen once; the top ten hold about a third. The source of the sample is a study of T cells in Graves' hyperthyroidism and ophthalmopathy. PBMCs came from 10 ml fresh peripheral blood. CDR3 length equals 14 residues. Germline CDR1 and CDR2: DFQATT and SNEGSKA (reference sequence). The V and J ends lost 1 base and 7 bases, in that order; junction bases with no gene match: 6. General study results and limits: Most expanded thyroid clonotypes above 0.001 recurred in blood.

Sequenced input: blood. The chain links TRBV20-1 to TRBJ2-7, with TRBD2 matching over 11 bases. The sequence came from a woman between 35 and 50 years old with Graves' hyperthyroidism. CDR3 DNA sequence: TGCAGTGCTAGAGTAGCGGGAGGGCCGGGGGAGCAGTACTTC. Protein: CSARVAGGPGEQYF.